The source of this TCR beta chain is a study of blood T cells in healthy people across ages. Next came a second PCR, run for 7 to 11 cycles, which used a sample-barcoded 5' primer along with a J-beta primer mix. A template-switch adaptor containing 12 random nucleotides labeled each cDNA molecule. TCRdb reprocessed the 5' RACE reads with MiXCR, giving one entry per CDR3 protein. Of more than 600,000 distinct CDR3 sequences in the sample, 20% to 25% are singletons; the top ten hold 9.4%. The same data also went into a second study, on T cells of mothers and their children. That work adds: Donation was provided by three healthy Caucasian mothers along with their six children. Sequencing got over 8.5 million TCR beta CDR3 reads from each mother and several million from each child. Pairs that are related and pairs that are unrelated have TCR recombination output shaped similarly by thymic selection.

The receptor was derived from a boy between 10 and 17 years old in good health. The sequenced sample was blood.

CDR3 sequence: CASSLLGSQDEKLFF. DNA of the CDR3: TGCGCCAGCAGCCTCTTAGGATCTCAAGATGAAAAACTGTTTTTT. The chain couples TRBV4-3 to TRBJ1-4; no clear D. Trimming cost V 4 bases and J 6 bases, with 15 bases left between them. CDR1 LGHNA and CDR2 YSLEER come from the germline V gene. The CDR3 covers 15 residues.